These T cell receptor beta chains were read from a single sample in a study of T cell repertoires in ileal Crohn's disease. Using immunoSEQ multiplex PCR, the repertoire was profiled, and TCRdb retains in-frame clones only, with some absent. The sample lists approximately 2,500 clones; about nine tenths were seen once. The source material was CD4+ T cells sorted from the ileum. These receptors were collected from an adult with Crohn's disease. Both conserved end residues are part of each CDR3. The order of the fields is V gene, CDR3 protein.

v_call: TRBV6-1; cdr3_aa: CASSGGWGGRGNTIYF
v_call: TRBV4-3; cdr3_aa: CASSPGAGDMNTEAFF
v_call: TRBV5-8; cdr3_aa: CASSPDRGGETQYF
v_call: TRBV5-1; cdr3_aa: CASSPGAGEQYF
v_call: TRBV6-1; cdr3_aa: CASSERATVGEKLFF
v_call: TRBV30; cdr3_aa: CAWRGQGARPLHF
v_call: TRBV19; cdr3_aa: CASSTRVSGYTF
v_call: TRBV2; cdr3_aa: CASSQQGANYGYTF
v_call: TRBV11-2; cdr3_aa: CASSPARGTFGGTQYF
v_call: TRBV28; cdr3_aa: CASSLAGGQINEQFF
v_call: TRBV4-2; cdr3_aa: CASSQSSGPQETQYF
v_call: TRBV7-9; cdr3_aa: CASSLDTAGANVLTF
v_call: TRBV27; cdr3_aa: CASSFSRSYEQYF
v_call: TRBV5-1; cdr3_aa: CASSLVTGSNYGYTF
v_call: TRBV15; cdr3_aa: CATSRDRLDPYF
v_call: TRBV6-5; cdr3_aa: CASSRPRVNTGELFF
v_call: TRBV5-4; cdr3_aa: CASSLGAGTGGGTEAFF
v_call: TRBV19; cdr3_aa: CASSMASGGLYEQYF
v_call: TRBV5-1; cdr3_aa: CASSLELALTYF
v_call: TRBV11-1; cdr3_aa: CASSQNYEQYF
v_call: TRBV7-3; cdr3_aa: CASSSLAGGPNEQFF
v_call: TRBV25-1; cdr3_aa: CASSDPSKSEQYF
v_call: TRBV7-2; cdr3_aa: CASSFTGSGSTDTQYF
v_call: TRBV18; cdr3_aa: CASVGQMNTEAFF
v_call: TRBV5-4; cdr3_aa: CASSPGGLAGARGEQFF
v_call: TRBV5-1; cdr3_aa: CASSLVIAGGDNEQFF
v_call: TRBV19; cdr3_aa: CASSIGTGLGETQYF
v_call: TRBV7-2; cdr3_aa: CASSFQGQPQHF
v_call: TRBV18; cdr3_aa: CASSLGQGAGEQFF
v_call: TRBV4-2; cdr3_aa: CASSQEGGKQETQYF
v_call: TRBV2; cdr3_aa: CASSRLSSGNTIYF
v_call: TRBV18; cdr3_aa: CASSRQVPNTEAFF
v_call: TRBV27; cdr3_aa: CASSLDSRSNTGELFF
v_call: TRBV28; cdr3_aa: CASSFGLAGVSYEQYF